The clone carrying this TCR beta chain was detected a few times. Produced via immunoSEQ multiplex PCR; TCRdb's table is partial and in-frame only. The sample has more than 80,000 clones; 90% to 95% are singletons. This record comes from a study of T cell changes during pregnancy in multiple sclerosis. This TCR was recovered from a female donor in good health, serving as a control in a pregnancy study. Some clones in this sample may be carry-over from other donors' samples. The sample consisted of PBMCs, taken in the first trimester of pregnancy.

The CDR3, as DNA: TGTGCCAGCAGTGGGACAGGGGGCTACGAGCAGTACTTC. Translated: CASSGTGGYEQYF. The gene calls are TRBV6-1 and TRBJ2-7, with 10 bases identical to TRBD1. Germline values: CDR1 MNHNS, CDR2 SASEGT. This CDR3 is built from 13 residues. Unmatched junction bases numbered 0, after V lost 4 bases and J lost 3 bases.